This T cell receptor (beta chain) was observed in a study of response to subunit inactivated influenza vaccine. Findings and caveats of the study: After each seasonal influenza vaccination, few new T cells are recruited, the authors suggested.

This clonotype appeared a few times. Its target is not known. Germline lookup yields CDR1 SGHRS and CDR2 YFSETQ. V was clipped by 1 base and J by 0 bases, with 10 bases between them. The CDR3 length is 15 residues. TCRdb used MiXCR to reprocess the RT-PCR reads, holding one entry per CDR3 protein. This table has 550,000 to 650,000 distinct CDR3 sequences, about an eighth appearing once. The chain links TRBV5-1 to TRBJ1-1, with a tentative D call TRBD1 (6 bases). The sequence was collected from a man aged 50-59 years who received an inactivated influenza vaccine. The specimen was PBMCs from blood, collected on the day of vaccination. The DNA for the CDR3 is TGCGCCAGCAGCTTGTGGCAGGGGATGAACACTGAAGCTTTCTTT. Its translation is CASSLWQGMNTEAFF.